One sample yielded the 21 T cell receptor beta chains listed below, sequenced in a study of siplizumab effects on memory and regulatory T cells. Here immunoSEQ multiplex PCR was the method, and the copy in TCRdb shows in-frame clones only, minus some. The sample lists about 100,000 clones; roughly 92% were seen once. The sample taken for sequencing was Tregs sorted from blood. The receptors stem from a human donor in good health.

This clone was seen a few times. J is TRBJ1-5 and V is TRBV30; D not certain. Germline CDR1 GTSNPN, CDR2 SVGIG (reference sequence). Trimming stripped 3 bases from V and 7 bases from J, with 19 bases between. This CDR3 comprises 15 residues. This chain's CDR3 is CAWSASPSVVQPQHF. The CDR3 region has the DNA TGTGCCTGGAGCGCCAGCCCATCGGTTGTACAGCCCCAGCATTTT.

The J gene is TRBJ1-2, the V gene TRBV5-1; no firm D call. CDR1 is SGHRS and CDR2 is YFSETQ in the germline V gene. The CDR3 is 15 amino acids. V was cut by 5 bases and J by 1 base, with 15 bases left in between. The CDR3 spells CASSYETFNNYGYTF. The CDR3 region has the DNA TGCGCCAGCAGTTACGAGACATTCAATAACTATGGCTACACCTTC.

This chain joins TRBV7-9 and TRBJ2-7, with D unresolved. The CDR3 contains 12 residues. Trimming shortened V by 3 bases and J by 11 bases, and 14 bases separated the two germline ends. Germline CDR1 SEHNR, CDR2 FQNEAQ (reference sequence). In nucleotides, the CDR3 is TGTGCCAGCAGCTTGGGTCGTGGTATCGAGTACTTC. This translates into CASSLGRGIEYF.

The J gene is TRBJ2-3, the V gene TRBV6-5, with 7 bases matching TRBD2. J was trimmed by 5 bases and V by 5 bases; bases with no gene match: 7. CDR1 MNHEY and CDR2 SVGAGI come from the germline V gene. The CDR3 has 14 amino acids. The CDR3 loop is CASSRRVAGDTQYF. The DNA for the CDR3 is TGTGCCAGCAGTCGCCGGGTAGCGGGAGATACGCAGTATTTT.

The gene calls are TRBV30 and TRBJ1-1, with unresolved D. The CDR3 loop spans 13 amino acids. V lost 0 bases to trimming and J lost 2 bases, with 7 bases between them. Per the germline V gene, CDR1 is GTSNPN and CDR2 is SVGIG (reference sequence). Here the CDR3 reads CAWSVLDNTEAFF. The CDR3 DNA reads TGTGCCTGGAGTGTACTGGACAACACTGAAGCTTTCTTT.

The CDR3 nucleotides are TGCGCCAGCAGCTTGAACGCGGATACGCAGTATTTT. Encoded protein: CASSLNADTQYF. The V gene is TRBV5-1, the J gene TRBJ2-3; unclear D gene. CDR1 SGHRS and CDR2 YFSETQ come from the germline V gene. V was trimmed by 1 base and J by 6 bases, leaving 6 bases between them. The CDR3 consists of 12 residues.

CDR3 nucleotide sequence: TGTGCCAGCAGTGAATGGAGTTTCGGCACAGATACGCAGTATTTT. Protein sequence: CASSEWSFGTDTQYF. The chain combines TRBV25-1 with TRBJ2-3; no clear D. V lost 1 base and J 1 base, leaving 9 bases between the germline ends. Germline CDR1 reads MGHDK; CDR2 reads SYGVNS. The length of the CDR3 is 15 residues.

CDR3 in DNA: TGTGCCAGTAGTATGTCCGGCACCCTAGGGCCCCAGCATTTT. This translates into CASSMSGTLGPQHF. The gene calls are TRBV19 and TRBJ1-5; D gene uncertain. V lost 3 bases and J lost 9, with 15 bases in between. CDR1 is LNHDA, CDR2 SQIVND, per germline (reference sequence). The CDR3 contains 14 residues.

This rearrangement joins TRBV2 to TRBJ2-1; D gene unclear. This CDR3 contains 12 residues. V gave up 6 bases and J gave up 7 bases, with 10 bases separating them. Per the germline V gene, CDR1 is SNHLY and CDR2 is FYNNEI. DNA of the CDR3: TGTGCCAGCAGAGACATCGGGAATGAGCAGTTCTTC. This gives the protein CASRDIGNEQFF. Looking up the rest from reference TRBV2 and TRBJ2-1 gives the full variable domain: EPEVTQTPSHQVTQMGQEVILRCVPISNHLYFYWYRQILGQKVEFLVSFYNNEISEKSEIFDDQFSVERPDGSNFTLKIRSTKLEDSAMYFCASRDIGNEQFFGPGTRLTVL.

For the CDR3, the DNA is TGTGCCAGCAGCTTGTCAACAGGACTTAGCAATCAGCCCCAGCATTTT. Its protein is CASSLSTGLSNQPQHF. V is TRBV5-6 and J is TRBJ1-5; D might be TRBD1 (5 bases). The CDR3 has 16 residues. CDR1 and CDR2 (germline): SGHDT, YYEEEE. The V end lost 1 base, the J end lost 0 bases, and 11 bases lay between the germline ends.

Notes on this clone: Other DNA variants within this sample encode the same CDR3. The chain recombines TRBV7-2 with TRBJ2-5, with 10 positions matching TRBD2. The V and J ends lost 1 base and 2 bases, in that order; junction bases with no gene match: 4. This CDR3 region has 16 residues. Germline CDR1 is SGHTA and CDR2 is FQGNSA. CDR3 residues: CASSLGVAGGQETQYF. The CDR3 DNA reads TGTGCCAGCAGCTTAGGGGTAGCGGGGGGTCAAGAGACCCAGTACTTC.

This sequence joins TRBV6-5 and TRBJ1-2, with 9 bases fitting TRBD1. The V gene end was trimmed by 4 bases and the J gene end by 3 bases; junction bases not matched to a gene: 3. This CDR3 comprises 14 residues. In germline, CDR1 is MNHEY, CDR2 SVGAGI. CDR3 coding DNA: TGTGCCAGCAGTTCTTGGACAGGGGACTATGGCTACACCTTC. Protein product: CASSSWTGDYGYTF.

CDR3 loop: CASSPRLAGVGETQYF. CDR3 coding DNA: TGTGCCAGCAGCCCTAGACTAGCGGGAGTCGGGGAGACCCAGTACTTC. The rearrangement links TRBV7-6 to TRBJ2-5; TRBD2 matches 12 bases. CDR1 and CDR2 from the germline V gene are SGHVS and FNYEAQ. J lost 5 bases, V lost 5 bases, and 9 bases had no gene match. CDR3 size: 16 residues. The full variable domain, completed using reference TRBV7-6 and TRBJ2-5, is GAGVSQSPRYKVTKRGQDVALRCDPISGHVSLYWYRQALGQGPEFLTYFNYEAQQDKSGLPNDRFSAERPEGSISTLTIQRTEQRDSAMYRCASSPRLAGVGETQYFGPGTRLLVL.

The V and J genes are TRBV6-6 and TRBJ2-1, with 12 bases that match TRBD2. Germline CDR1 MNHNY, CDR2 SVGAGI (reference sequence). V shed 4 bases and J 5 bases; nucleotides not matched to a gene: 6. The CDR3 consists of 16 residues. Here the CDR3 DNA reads TGTGCCAGCAGTTCTCGACTAGCGGGAGACCACAATGAGCAGTTCTTC. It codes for CASSSRLAGDHNEQFF.

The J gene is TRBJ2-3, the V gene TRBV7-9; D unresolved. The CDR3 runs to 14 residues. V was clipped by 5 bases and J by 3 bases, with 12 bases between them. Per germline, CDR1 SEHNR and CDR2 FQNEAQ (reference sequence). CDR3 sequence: CASSERRWTDTQYF. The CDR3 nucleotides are TGTGCCAGCAGCGAAAGACGGTGGACAGATACGCAGTATTTT. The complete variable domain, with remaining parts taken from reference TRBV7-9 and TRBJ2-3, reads DTGVSQNPRHKITKRGQNVTFRCDPISEHNRLYWYRQTLGQGPEFLTYFQNEAQLEKSRLLSDRFSAERPKGSFSTLEIQRTEQGDSAMYLCASSERRWTDTQYFGPGTRLTVL.

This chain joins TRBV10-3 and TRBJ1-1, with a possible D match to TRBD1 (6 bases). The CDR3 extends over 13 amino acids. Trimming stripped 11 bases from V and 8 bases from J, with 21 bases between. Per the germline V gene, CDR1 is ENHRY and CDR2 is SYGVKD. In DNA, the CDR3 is TGTGCCTCCCGGGCCGGGGGGCGGGTGGAAGCTTTCTTT. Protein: CASRAGGRVEAFF.

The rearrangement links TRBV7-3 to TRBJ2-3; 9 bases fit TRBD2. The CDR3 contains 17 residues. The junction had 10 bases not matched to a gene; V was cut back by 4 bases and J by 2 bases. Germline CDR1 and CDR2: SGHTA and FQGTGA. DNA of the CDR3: TGTGCCAGCAGCTCCGCGGGAGGGCCTTTTTACACAGATACGCAGTATTTT. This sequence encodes CASSSAGGPFYTDTQYF.

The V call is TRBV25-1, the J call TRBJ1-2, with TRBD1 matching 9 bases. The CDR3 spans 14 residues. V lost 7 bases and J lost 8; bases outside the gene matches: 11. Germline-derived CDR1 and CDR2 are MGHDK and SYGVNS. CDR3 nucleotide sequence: TGTGCCAGCACCTCTTTCGGGACAGGGAGCGGCTACACCTTC. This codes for CASTSFGTGSGYTF.

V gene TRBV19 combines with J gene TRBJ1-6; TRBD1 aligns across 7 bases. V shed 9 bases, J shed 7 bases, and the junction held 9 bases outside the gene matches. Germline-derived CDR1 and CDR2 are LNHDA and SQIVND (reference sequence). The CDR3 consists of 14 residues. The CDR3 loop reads CASSTGQANSPLHF. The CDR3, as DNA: TGTGCCAGCTCCACCGGACAGGCAAATTCACCCCTCCACTTT.

The CDR3 sequence is CASSTFRTGENYGYTF. CDR3 in DNA: TGTGCCAGCAGCACTTTCCGGACAGGGGAAAACTATGGCTACACCTTC. V is TRBV7-9 and J is TRBJ1-2, with TRBD1 matching over 9 bases. Germline values: CDR1 SEHNR, CDR2 FQNEAQ (reference sequence). CDR3 length equals 16 residues. The trim removed 5 bases at V and 2 bases at J, leaving 9 bases unmatched.

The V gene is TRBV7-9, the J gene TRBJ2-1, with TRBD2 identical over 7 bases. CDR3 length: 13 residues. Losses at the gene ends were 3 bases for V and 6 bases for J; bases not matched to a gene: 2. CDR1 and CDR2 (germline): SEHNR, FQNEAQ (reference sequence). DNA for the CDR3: TGTGCCAGCAGCTTGACTAGCATCAATGAGCAGTTCTTC. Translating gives CASSLTSINEQFF.